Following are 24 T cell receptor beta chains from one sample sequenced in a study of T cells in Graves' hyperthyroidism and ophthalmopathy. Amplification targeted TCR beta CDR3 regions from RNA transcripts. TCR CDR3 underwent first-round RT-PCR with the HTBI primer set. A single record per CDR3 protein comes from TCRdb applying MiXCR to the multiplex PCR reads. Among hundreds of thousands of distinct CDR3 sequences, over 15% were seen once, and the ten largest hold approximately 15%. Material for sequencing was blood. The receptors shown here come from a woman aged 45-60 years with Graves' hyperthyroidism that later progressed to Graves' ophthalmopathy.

The CDR3 sequence: CSASSGRDNQPQHF. The CDR3 bases are TGCAGTGCTAGTTCAGGGCGGGACAATCAGCCCCAGCATTTT. The chain has TRBV20-1 and TRBJ1-5; D perhaps matches TRBD1 (5 bases). The germline V and J ends were trimmed by 3 bases and 3 bases, with 12 bases remaining between them. CDR3 length: 14 amino acids. CDR1 and CDR2 (germline): DFQATT, SNEGSKA (reference sequence).

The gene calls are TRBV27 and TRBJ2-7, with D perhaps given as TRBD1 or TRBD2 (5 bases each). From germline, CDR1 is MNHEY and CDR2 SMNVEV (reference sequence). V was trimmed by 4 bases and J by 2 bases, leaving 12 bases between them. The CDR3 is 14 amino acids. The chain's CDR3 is CASSSQGETYEQYF. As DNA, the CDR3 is TGTGCCAGCAGTTCCCAGGGAGAAACCTACGAGCAGTACTTC.

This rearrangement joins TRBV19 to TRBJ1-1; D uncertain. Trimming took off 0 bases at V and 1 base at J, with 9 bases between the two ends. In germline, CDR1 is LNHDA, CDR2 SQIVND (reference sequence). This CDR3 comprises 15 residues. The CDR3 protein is CASSIEPGWNTEAFF. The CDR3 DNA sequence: TGTGCCAGTAGTATAGAGCCAGGATGGAACACTGAAGCTTTCTTT.

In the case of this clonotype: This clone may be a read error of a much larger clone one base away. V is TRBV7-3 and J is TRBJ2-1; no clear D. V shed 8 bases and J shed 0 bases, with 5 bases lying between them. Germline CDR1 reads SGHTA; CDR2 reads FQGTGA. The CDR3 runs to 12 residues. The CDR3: CASGRSYNEQFF. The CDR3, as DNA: TGTGCCAGCGGTCGCTCCTACAATGAGCAGTTCTTC.

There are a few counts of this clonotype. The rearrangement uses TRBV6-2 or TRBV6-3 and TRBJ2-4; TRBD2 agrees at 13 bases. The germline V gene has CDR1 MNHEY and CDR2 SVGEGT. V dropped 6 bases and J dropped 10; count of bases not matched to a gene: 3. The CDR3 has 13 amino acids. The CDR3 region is CASRVLAGGIQYF. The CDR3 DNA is TGTGCCAGCAGGGTACTAGCGGGGGGGATTCAGTACTTC.

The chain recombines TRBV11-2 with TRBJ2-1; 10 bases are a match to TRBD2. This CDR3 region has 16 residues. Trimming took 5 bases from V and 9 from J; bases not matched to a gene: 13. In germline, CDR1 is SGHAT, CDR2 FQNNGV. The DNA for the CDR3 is TGTGCCAGCAGCCCCACCGTACTAGCGGGATCTGGTGAGCAGTTCTTC. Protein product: CASSPTVLAGSGEQFF.

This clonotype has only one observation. CDR3 sequence reads: CASSPLRADNEQFF. Here the CDR3 DNA reads TGTGCCAGCAGCCCCCTTCGGGCGGACAATGAGCAGTTCTTC. The chain is built from TRBV7-3 and TRBJ2-1; no firm D call. Germline V CDR1 and CDR2: SGHTA, FQGTGA. Trimming left V 5 bases short and J 5 bases short, with 13 bases between. The CDR3 runs 14 residues.

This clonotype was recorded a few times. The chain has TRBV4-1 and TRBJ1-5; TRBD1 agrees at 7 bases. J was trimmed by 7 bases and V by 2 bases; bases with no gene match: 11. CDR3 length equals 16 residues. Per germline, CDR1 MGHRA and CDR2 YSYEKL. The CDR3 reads CASSQFSGTVSQPQHF. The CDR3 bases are TGCGCCAGCAGCCAATTTTCAGGGACAGTGAGCCAGCCCCAGCATTTT.

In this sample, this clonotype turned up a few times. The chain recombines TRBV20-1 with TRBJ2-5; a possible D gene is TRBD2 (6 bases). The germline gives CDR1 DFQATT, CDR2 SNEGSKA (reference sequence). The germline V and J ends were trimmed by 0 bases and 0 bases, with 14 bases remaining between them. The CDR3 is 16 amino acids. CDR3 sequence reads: CSARDYFRGYQETQYF. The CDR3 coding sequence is TGCAGTGCTAGAGATTACTTTCGGGGGTACCAAGAGACCCAGTACTTC.

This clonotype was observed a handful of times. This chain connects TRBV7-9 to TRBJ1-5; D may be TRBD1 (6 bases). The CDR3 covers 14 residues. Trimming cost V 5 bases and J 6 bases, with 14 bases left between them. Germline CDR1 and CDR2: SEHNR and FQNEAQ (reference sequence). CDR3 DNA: TGTGCCAGCAGCCGATCACAGGGAAGTCAGCCCCAGCATTTT. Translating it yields CASSRSQGSQPQHF. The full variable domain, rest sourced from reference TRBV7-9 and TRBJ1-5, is DTGVSQNPRHKITKRGQNVTFRCDPISEHNRLYWYRQTLGQGPEFLTYFQNEAQLEKSRLLSDRFSAERPKGSFSTLEIQRTEQGDSAMYLCASSRSQGSQPQHFGDGTRLSIL.

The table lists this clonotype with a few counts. CDR3 nucleotides: TGTGCCACCAGCCCAGGTAGCTCCTACAATGAGCAGTTCTTC. Translated: CATSPGSSYNEQFF. The chain employs TRBV24-1 and TRBJ2-1; D is ambiguous. This CDR3 has 14 amino acids. V was shortened by 7 bases and J by 0 bases, with 9 bases between the two germline ends. Germline lookup yields CDR1 KGHDR and CDR2 SFDVKD.

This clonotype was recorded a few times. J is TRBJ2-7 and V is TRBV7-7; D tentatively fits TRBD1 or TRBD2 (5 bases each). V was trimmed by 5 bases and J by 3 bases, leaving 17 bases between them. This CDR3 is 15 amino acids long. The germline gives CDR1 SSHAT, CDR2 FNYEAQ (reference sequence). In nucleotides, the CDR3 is TGTGCCAGCAGCGTAGTAGCGTCGGGGCACTACGAGCAGTACTTC. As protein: CASSVVASGHYEQYF.

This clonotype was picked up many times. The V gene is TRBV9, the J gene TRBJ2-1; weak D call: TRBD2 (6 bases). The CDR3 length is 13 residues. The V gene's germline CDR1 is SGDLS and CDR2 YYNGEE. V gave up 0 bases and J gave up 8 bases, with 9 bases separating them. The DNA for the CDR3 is TGTGCCAGCAGCGTAGCAGGGAGGCATGAGCAGTTCTTC. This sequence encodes CASSVAGRHEQFF. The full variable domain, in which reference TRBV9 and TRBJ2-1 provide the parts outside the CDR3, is DSGVTQTPKHLITATGQRVTLRCSPRSGDLSVYWYQQSLDQGLQFLIQYYNGEERAKGNILERFSAQQFPDLHSELNLSSLELGDSALYFCASSVAGRHEQFFGPGTRLTVL.

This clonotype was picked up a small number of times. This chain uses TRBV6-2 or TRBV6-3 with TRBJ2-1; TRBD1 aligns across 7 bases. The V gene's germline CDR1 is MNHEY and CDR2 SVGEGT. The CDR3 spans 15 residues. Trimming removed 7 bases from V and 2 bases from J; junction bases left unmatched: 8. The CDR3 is CASIPRQGAYNEQFF. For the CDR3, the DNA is TGTGCCAGCATCCCGCGACAGGGTGCCTACAATGAGCAGTTCTTC.

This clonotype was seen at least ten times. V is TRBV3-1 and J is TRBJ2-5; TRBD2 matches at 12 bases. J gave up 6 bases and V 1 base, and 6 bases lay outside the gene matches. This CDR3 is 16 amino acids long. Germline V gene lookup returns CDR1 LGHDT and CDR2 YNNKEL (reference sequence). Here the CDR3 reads CASSQGELAGGKTQYF. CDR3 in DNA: TGTGCCAGCAGCCAAGGGGAACTAGCGGGGGGCAAGACCCAGTACTTC.

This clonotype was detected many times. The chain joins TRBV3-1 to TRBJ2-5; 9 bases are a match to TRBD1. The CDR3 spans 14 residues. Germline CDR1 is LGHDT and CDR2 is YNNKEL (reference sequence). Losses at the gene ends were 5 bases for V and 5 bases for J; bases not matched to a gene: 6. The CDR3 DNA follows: TGTGCCAGCAGCACCGGGACAGGGCGGGAGACCCAGTACTTC. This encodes CASSTGTGRETQYF.

The CDR3 loop reads CASSLMIYNEQFF. The CDR3 region has the DNA TGTGCCAGCAGTTTAATGATCTACAATGAGCAGTTCTTC. The chain links TRBV12-3 or TRBV12-4 to TRBJ2-1; D is uncertain. This CDR3 has 13 residues. V was trimmed by 2 bases and J by 3 bases, leaving 5 bases between them.

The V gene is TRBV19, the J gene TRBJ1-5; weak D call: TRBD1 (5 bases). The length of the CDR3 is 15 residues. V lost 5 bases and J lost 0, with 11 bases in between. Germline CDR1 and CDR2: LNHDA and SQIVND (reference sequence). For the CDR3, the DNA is TGTGCCAGTAGTTCCAGGGTCAATAGCAATCAGCCCCAGCATTTT. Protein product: CASSSRVNSNQPQHF.

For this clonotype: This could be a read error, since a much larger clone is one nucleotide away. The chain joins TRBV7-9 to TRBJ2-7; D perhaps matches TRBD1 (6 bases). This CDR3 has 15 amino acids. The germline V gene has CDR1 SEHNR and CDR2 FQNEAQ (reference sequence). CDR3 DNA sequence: TGTGCCAGCAGCAAGCAAGGACAGAACTCCTACGAGCGGTACTTC. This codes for CASSKQGQNSYERYF.

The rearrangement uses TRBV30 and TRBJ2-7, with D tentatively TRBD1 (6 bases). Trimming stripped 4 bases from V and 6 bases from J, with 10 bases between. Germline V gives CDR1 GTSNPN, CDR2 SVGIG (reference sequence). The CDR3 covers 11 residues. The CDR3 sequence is CAWTGVTEQYF. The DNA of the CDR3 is TGTGCCTGGACAGGGGTTACCGAGCAGTACTTC.

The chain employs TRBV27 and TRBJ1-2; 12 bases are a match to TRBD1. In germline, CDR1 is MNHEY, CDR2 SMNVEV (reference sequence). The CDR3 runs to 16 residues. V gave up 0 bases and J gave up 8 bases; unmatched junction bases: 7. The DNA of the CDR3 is TGTGCCAGCAGTTTATCCGGGACAGGGGGCACGGGGGGCTACACCTTC. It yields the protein CASSLSGTGGTGGYTF.

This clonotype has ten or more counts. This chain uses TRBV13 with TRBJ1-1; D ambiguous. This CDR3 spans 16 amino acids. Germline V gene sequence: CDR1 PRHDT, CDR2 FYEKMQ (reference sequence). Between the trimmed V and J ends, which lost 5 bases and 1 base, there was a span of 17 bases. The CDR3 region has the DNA TGTGCCAGCAGCATTGAGGGTCTCCGAGGGAACACTGAAGCTTTCTTT. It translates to CASSIEGLRGNTEAFF.

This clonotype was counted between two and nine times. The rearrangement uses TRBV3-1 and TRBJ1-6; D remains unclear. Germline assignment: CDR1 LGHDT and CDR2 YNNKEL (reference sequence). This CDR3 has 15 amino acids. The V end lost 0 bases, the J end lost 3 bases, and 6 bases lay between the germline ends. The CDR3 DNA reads TGTGCCAGCAGCCAAGACTCCGTCTATAATTCACCCCTCCACTTT. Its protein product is CASSQDSVYNSPLHF. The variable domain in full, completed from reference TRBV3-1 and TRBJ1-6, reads DTAVSQTPKYLVTQMGNDKSIKCEQNLGHDTMYWYKQDSKKFLKIMFSYNNKELIINETVPNRFSPKSPDKAHLNLHINSLELGDSAVYFCASSQDSVYNSPLHFGNGTRLTVT.

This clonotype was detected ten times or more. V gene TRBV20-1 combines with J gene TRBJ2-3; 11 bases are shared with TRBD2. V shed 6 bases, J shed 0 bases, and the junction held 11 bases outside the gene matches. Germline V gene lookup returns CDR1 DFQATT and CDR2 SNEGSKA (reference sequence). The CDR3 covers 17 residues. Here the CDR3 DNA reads TGCAGTGCCCAACTAACGACTAGCGGGGCTAGCACAGATACGCAGTATTTT. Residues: CSAQLTTSGASTDTQYF.